This T cell receptor (beta chain) was observed in a study of T cell responses to AZD1222 COVID-19 vaccine. There are 12 residues in the CDR3. Germline V gene sequence: CDR1 SGHTA, CDR2 FQGNSA. J gave up 3 bases and V 9 bases, and 4 bases lay outside the gene matches. Study-level findings and limits: Seropositive status at baseline applied to only a handful of AZD1222 recipients. The repertoires were collected only after the peak T cell response.

The repertoire was sequenced with immunoSEQ multiplex PCR; TCRdb's copy has only in-frame clones and lacks some. This table holds more than 95,000 clones, 85% to 90% found once. Doses given second, at about 4 or about 12 weeks, were pooled. Comment on this clone: Antigen: not known.

The chain has TRBV7-2 and TRBJ2-5; 7 bases align to TRBD2. This TCR was sampled from an adult who received the AZD1222 COVID-19 vaccine. Sequencing was performed on peripheral blood, taken 28 days after the second AZD1222 dose. CDR3 sequence: CASKRGKETQYF. The DNA of the CDR3 is TGTGCCAGTAAGCGGGGAAAAGAGACCCAGTACTTC.